This T cell receptor (beta chain) was recorded in a study of beta chain features in type 1 diabetes. Study at large: No age, gender or cell yield differences were seen between patients and healthy donors. Study-wide results and limits: VDJ junctions from patients with type 1 diabetes contained fewer insertions and more deletions. There was a moderate but significant shortening of TCRB CDR3s in all four CD4+ subsets of Type 1 diabetes patients. Sequencing from cDNA could over-represent high-TCR-expressing cells.

As to this clone: The antigen remains undetermined.

Of the isolated RNA, all was reverse transcribed, and so the sequenced material was expressed TCRB transcripts. Sequenced by immunoSEQ multiplex PCR; TCRdb stores in-frame clones only, minus some. In the table there are 240,000 or so clones, approximately 15% of which are singletons. Isolation of CD4+ naive, central memory, regulatory and stem cell-like memory cells was achieved by sorting via CD45RO/CCR7/CD25/CD127/CD95/CD27. Sequencing was done on a sample of naive CD4+ T cells from blood. The clonotype originates from a man under 40 with type 1 diabetes.

The CDR3 nucleotides read TGTGCCTGGGAGACAGGGCGGGATCAGCCCCAGCATTTT. This codes for CAWETGRDQPQHF. The chain links TRBV30 to TRBJ1-5; 7 bases fit TRBD1. V gave up 5 bases and J gave up 5 bases; unmatched junction bases: 6. Germline CDR1 GTSNPN, CDR2 SVGIG (reference sequence). The length of the CDR3 is 13 residues.